Below, one T cell receptor beta chain is given with its context. This specimen belongs to a study of human T cells and chemical hapten exposure. Described time point: pre-sensitization, week 0. The treatment was: therapeutic diphenylcyclopropenone sensitization with weekly scalp DPC. TCRdb analysed the RACE reads with MiXCR anew, one entry per CDR3 protein. The data contain more than 250,000 distinct CDR3 sequences, around 9.3% of them singletons. The CDR3 is 13 residues long. V was trimmed by 5 bases and J by 4 bases, leaving 11 bases between them. Looked up from germline, CDR1 is SEHNR and CDR2 is FQNEAQ (reference sequence).

The V and J genes are TRBV7-9 and TRBJ1-1; D perhaps matches TRBD1 (5 bases). Sequenced here: whole blood, sampled in connection with sensitization to the hapten diphenylcyclopropenone (DPC). The receptor comes from a woman between 35 and 50 years old with alopecia areata. Some clones in this sample may be carry-over from other donors' samples. CDR3 nucleotide sequence: TGTGCCAGCAGCCCCCAGGGAGTCACTGAAGCTTTCTTT. Translating it yields CASSPQGVTEAFF.